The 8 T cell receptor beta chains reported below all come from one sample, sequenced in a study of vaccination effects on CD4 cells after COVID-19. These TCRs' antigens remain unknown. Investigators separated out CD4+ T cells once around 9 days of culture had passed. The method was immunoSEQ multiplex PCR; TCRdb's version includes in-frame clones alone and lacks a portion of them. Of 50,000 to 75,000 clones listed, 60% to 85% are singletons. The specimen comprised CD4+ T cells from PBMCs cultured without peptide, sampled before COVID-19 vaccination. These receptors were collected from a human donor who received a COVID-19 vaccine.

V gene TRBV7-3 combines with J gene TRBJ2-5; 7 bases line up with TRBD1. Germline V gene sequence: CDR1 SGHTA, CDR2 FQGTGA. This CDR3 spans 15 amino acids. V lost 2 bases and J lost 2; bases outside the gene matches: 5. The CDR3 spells CASSLLGQQQETQYF. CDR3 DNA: TGTGCCAGCAGCTTATTGGGACAGCAGCAAGAGACCCAGTACTTC.

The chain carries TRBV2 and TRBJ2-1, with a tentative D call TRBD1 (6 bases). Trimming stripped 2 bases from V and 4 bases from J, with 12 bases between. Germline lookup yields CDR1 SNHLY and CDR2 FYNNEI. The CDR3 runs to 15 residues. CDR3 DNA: TGTGCCAGCAGTGAAATGGGACATGCTTACAATGAGCAGTTCTTC. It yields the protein CASSEMGHAYNEQFF.

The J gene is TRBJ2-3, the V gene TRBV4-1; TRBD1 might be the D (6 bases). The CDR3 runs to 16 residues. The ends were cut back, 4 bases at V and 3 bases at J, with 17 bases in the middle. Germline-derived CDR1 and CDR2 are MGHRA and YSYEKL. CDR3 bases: TGCGCCAGCAGCCGCTTAATACAGGGTGGAACAGATACGCAGTATTTT. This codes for CASSRLIQGGTDTQYF.

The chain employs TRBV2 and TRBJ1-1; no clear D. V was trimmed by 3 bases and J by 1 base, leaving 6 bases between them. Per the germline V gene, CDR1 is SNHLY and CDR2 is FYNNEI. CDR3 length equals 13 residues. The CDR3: CASSEAPNTEAFF. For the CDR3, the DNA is TGTGCCAGCAGTGAGGCGCCGAACACTGAAGCTTTCTTT.

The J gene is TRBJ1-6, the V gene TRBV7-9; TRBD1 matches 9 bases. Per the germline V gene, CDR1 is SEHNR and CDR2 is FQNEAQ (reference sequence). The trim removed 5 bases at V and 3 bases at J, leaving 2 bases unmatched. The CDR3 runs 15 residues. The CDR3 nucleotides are TGTGCCAGCAGCCCGGGACAGGGCTATAATTCACCCCTCCACTTT. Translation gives CASSPGQGYNSPLHF.

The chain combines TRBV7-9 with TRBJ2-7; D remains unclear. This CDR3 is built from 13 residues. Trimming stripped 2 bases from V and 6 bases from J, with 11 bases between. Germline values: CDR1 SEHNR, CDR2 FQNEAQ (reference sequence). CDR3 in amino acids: CASSLSAVSEQYV. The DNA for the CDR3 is TGTGCCAGCAGCTTATCGGCAGTTTCCGAGCAGTACGTC.

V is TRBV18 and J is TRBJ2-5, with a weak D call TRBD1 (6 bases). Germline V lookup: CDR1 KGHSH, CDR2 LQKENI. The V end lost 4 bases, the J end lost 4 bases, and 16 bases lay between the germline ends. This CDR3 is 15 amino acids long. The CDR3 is CASSQDRVLGETQYF. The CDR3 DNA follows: TGTGCCAGCTCACAGGACAGAGTATTGGGAGAGACCCAGTACTTC.

DNA of the CDR3: TGTGCCAGCAGCCAAGATCTGTTCCAGGGGCCACGATATAGCAATCAGCCCCAGCATTTT. It codes for CASSQDLFQGPRYSNQPQHF. This chain links TRBV14 with TRBJ1-5; D is possibly TRBD1 (6 bases). V was clipped by 0 bases and J by 0 bases, with 21 bases between them. In germline, CDR1 is SGHDN, CDR2 FVKESK. CDR3 length: 20 amino acids.